The 25 T cell receptor beta chains in this list originate from one sample, sequenced in a study. From the 5' RACE reads, TCRdb called clonotypes with MiXCR, one entry per CDR3 protein. The sample lists 55,000 to 70,000 distinct CDR3 sequences, 28% seen once, with more than 3% in the top ten. The specimen sequenced was tumor-infiltrating memory CD4+ T cells sorted from the breast tumor. This sample's subset: memory CD4+ T cells, CD4+CD45RO+CD25-. These receptor sequences come from a female donor with breast cancer.

The genes are TRBV20-1 and TRBJ2-3; 7 bases align to TRBD1. The CDR3 length is 14 residues. The germline V gene encodes CDR1 DFQATT and CDR2 SNEGSKA (reference sequence). After removal of 5 bases from V and 0 bases from J, the junction contained 5 bases not matched to a gene. The CDR3 sequence is CSAHRQGSTDTQYF. As DNA, the CDR3 is TGCAGTGCTCATAGACAGGGAAGCACAGATACGCAGTATTTT.

This CDR3 is CATKLGDGLAKNIQYF. CDR3 nucleotide sequence: TGTGCCACCAAACTCGGGGACGGATTAGCCAAAAACATTCAGTACTTC. This chain uses TRBV15 with TRBJ2-4, with D tentatively TRBD1 or TRBD2 (5 bases each). Germline CDR1 reads LNHNV; CDR2 reads YYDKDF (reference sequence). The CDR3 extends over 16 amino acids. Between the trimmed V and J ends, which lost 7 bases and 0 bases, there was a span of 16 bases.

This clonotype has a handful of counts. This chain uses TRBV4-1 with TRBJ1-1, with D hard to call. There are 13 residues in the CDR3. Trimming took 1 base from V and 0 from J, leaving 3 bases between them. Germline V CDR1 and CDR2: MGHRA, YSYEKL. CDR3 nucleotides: TGCGCCAGCAGCCAAGTAGTGAACACTGAAGCTTTCTTT. It is translated as CASSQVVNTEAFF.

This chain uses TRBV7-3 with TRBJ1-1; D is uncertain. V dropped 4 bases and J dropped 4 bases, with 10 bases sitting between them. CDR1 and CDR2 (germline): SGHTA, FQGTGA. This CDR3 has 13 residues. In DNA form, the CDR3 reads TGTGCCAGCAGCTCTCAGAAGGGCACTGAAGCTTTCTTT. This codes for CASSSQKGTEAFF.

The rearrangement links TRBV6-5 to TRBJ2-1; TRBD2 is a possible D gene (6 bases). Trimming shortened V by 5 bases and J by 1 base, and 12 bases separated the two germline ends. The germline V gene encodes CDR1 MNHEY and CDR2 SVGAGI. CDR3 length: 15 amino acids. CDR3 sequence reads: CASSLTGASYNEQFF. The CDR3 DNA is TGTGCCAGCAGTCTGACGGGAGCGTCCTACAATGAGCAGTTCTTC.

A single count supports this clonotype. The J gene is TRBJ1-1, the V gene TRBV14; no definite D call. Germline-derived CDR1 and CDR2 are SGHDN and FVKESK. V was cut by 1 base and J by 5 bases, with 5 bases left in between. The CDR3 runs to 12 residues. CDR3 in amino acids: CASSQAWTEAFF. The CDR3 DNA reads TGTGCCAGCAGCCAAGCATGGACTGAAGCTTTCTTT.

This clonotype was counted a few times. The V call is TRBV7-9, the J call TRBJ2-7; D gene uncertain. Germline-derived CDR1 and CDR2 are SEHNR and FQNEAQ (reference sequence). The CDR3 runs to 12 residues. With 3 bases removed from V and 1 base from J, the gap between germline ends came to 4 bases. Here the CDR3 reads CASSFASYEQYF. The CDR3 nucleotides read TGTGCCAGCAGCTTTGCGTCCTACGAGCAGTACTTC.

This clonotype was observed a handful of times. J is TRBJ2-3 and V is TRBV7-3; 7 nucleotides line up with TRBD1. Germline V gives CDR1 SGHTA, CDR2 FQGTGA. J was trimmed by 0 bases and V by 5 bases; bases with no gene match: 8. CDR3 length equals 16 residues. In nucleotides, the CDR3 is TGTGCCAGCAGCCCATTGACAGGGATTAGCACAGATACGCAGTATTTT. Translation gives CASSPLTGISTDTQYF.

The table lists this clonotype with a few counts. The chain recombines TRBV5-5 with TRBJ2-4; D is unclear. Between the trimmed V and J ends, which lost 7 bases and 5 bases, there was a span of 13 bases. Germline V gives CDR1 SGHKS, CDR2 YYEKEE (reference sequence). CDR3 size: 13 residues. CDR3 DNA: TGTGCCAGCGCTAGGAAAGAGGAAAACATTCAGTACTTC. It is translated as CASARKEENIQYF.

The chain has TRBV29-1 and TRBJ1-2, with 11 bases matching TRBD1. V was clipped by 6 bases and J by 3 bases; unmatched bases: 12. There are 16 residues in the CDR3. Germline-derived CDR1 and CDR2 are SQVTM and ANQGSEA. The CDR3 DNA reads TGCAGCGTGAGTGGCGAAACGGGACAGGGGGACTATGGCTACACCTTC. Residues: CSVSGETGQGDYGYTF.

This clonotype was seen more than once but under ten times. V and J are TRBV7-2 and TRBJ2-3; no reliable D call. Germline loops: CDR1 SGHTA, CDR2 FQGNSA. The CDR3 runs to 12 residues. V dropped 5 bases and J dropped 2 bases, with 5 bases sitting between them. The CDR3 is CASSQITDTQYF. As DNA, the CDR3 is TGTGCCAGCAGCCAAATCACAGATACGCAGTATTTT.

This clonotype was observed a handful of times. This chain connects TRBV12-3 or TRBV12-4 to TRBJ2-5; 7 bases fit TRBD1. V dropped 7 bases and J dropped 5; count of bases not matched to a gene: 13. The CDR3 runs 15 residues. In nucleotides, the CDR3 is TGTGCCAGCAAGAGGGGGCAGGGAGTTTTGGAGACCCAGTACTTC. Its translation is CASKRGQGVLETQYF.

As for this clonotype: At one of its ends the junction is not consistent with the germline gene, which may arise from a read error. J is TRBJ2-6 and V is TRBV7-9, with 9 nucleotides matching TRBD1. Per germline, CDR1 SEHNR and CDR2 FQNEAQ (reference sequence). This CDR3 region has 19 residues. The CDR3 DNA reads TGTGCCAGCAGCTTAGAGAACAGGGGGCGAAATGCTGGAGCCAACGTCCTGACTTTC. Its translation: CASSLENRGRNAGANVLTF.

This clonotype was seen more than once but under ten times. This chain links TRBV6-1 with TRBJ2-7; perhaps TRBD2 as D (6 bases). The V and J ends lost 7 bases and 4 bases respectively, with 11 bases between them. Germline V lookup: CDR1 MNHNS, CDR2 SASEGT. This CDR3 comprises 12 residues. The CDR3 region has the DNA TGTGCCAGCAAGGCTAGCGCGTACGAGCAGTACTTC. It translates to CASKASAYEQYF.

This chain uses TRBV29-1 with TRBJ1-2; no clear D gene. Germline V gives CDR1 SQVTM, CDR2 ANQGSEA. Trimming left V 3 bases short and J 3 bases short, with 2 bases between. The CDR3 contains 10 residues. CDR3 sequence (DNA): TGCAGCGTTGATTACTATGGCTACACCTTC. As protein: CSVDYYGYTF.

About this clonotype itself: Given the absence of the conserved phenylalanine or tryptophan at the CDR3 end, a read error is likely. The genes are TRBV20-1 and TRBJ1-2; tentatively, D is TRBD1 (5 bases). V gave up 5 bases and J gave up 0 bases, with 10 bases separating them. This CDR3 region has 13 residues. Germline loops: CDR1 DFQATT, CDR2 SNEGSKA (reference sequence). CDR3 nucleotides: TGCAGTGCTGGCGACAGAACTAACTATGGCTACACCTCC. It yields the protein CSAGDRTNYGYTS.

This clonotype occurred a few times. The chain carries TRBV5-1 and TRBJ2-2; a possible D gene is TRBD2 (7 bases). Per the germline V gene, CDR1 is SGHRS and CDR2 is YFSETQ. This CDR3 contains 17 residues. Trimming left V 1 base short and J 5 bases short, with 18 bases between. In DNA, the CDR3 is TGCGCCAGCAGCTTGTCCCTCCAAGGGGGAGGGACCGGGGAGCTGTTTTTT. Its protein product is CASSLSLQGGGTGELFF.

This sequence joins TRBV5-1 and TRBJ1-4; the match to TRBD1 covers 9 bases. This CDR3 has 14 amino acids. Germline V gene lookup returns CDR1 SGHRS and CDR2 YFSETQ. The ends lost 4 bases at V and 8 bases at J; junction bases unmatched: 6. CDR3 in amino acids: CASSPGQGREKLFF. DNA for the CDR3: TGCGCCAGCAGCCCGGGACAGGGTCGGGAAAAACTGTTTTTT. The variable domain in full, with the rest retrieved from reference TRBV5-1 and TRBJ1-4, is KAGVTQTPRYLIKTRGQQVTLSCSPISGHRSVSWYQQTPGQGLQFLFEYFSETQRNKGNFPGRFSGRQFSNSRSEMNVSTLELGDSALYLCASSPGQGREKLFFGSGTQLSVL.

The chain carries TRBV5-1 and TRBJ2-3; a possible D gene is TRBD2 (7 bases). The CDR3 is 15 amino acids. Germline CDR1 is SGHRS and CDR2 is YFSETQ. Trimming shortened V by 6 bases and J by 6 bases, and 20 bases separated the two germline ends. The CDR3 is CASTLGGAQLDTQYF. In DNA, the CDR3 is TGCGCCAGCACCTTAGGGGGGGCCCAATTGGATACGCAGTATTTT.

The rearrangement uses TRBV4-3 and TRBJ1-5; D may be TRBD1 (5 bases). CDR1 is LGHNA, CDR2 YSLEER, per germline. This CDR3 comprises 15 residues. V lost 0 bases, J lost 11 bases, and 17 bases lay in between. The CDR3 DNA sequence: TGCGCCAGCAGCCAAGATCCGACGGGGGACGCGGCCCAGCATTTT. Translated: CASSQDPTGDAAQHF.

The table lists this clonotype with a few counts. This chain's CDR3 is CASSGSGPRNQPQHF. Written as DNA, the CDR3 is TGTGCCAGCAGTGGATCAGGGCCCCGTAATCAGCCCCAGCATTTT. This chain joins TRBV2 and TRBJ1-5, with a weak D call TRBD1 (5 bases). V gave up 4 bases and J gave up 4 bases, with 14 bases separating them. Germline values: CDR1 SNHLY, CDR2 FYNNEI. The CDR3 covers 15 residues.

This clonotype was seen a few times. The rearrangement links TRBV7-2 to TRBJ2-7, with D possibly TRBD2 on 5 matching bases. The CDR3 length is 13 residues. Looked up from germline, CDR1 is SGHTA and CDR2 is FQGNSA. Trimming took 2 bases from V and 5 from J, leaving 10 bases between them. The CDR3 loop reads CASSLRGSDEQYF. DNA for the CDR3: TGTGCCAGCAGCTTACGGGGTAGCGACGAGCAGTACTTC.

The CDR3 spells CASSRGPYEQYF. CDR3 DNA sequence: TGTGCCAGCAGTCGCGGTCCCTACGAGCAGTACTTC. The rearrangement links TRBV28 to TRBJ2-7, with unresolved D. This CDR3 is built from 12 residues. The V end lost 5 bases, the J end lost 2 bases, and 7 bases lay between the germline ends. Germline CDR1 is MDHEN and CDR2 is SYDVKM.

This clonotype was seen a handful of times. The CDR3 region has the DNA TGTGCCAGCAGCTTGGGCCGAGGGGTGGAGACCCAGTACTTC. It specifies CASSLGRGVETQYF. The genes are TRBV5-5 and TRBJ2-5; the D call may be TRBD1 or TRBD2 (5 bases each). The ends were cut back, 0 bases at V and 5 bases at J, with 11 bases in the middle. This CDR3 spans 14 amino acids. The V gene's germline CDR1 is SGHKS and CDR2 YYEKEE (reference sequence).

The rearrangement links TRBV15 to TRBJ2-1; 10 bases are shared with TRBD2. CDR1 and CDR2 (germline): LNHNV, YYDKDF (reference sequence). This CDR3 is 14 amino acids long. The V gene end was trimmed by 5 bases and the J gene end by 8 bases; junction bases not matched to a gene: 6. CDR3 nucleotides: TGTGCCACCAGCTCTCCTAGCGGGAGCGATGAGCAGTTCTTC. Encoded protein: CATSSPSGSDEQFF. The whole variable domain, filled in from reference TRBV15 and TRBJ2-1, reads DAMVIQNPRYQVTQFGKPVTLSCSQTLNHNVMYWYQQKSSQAPKLLFHYYDKDFNNEADTPDNFQSRRPNTSFCFLDIRSPGLGDTAMYLCATSSPSGSDEQFFGPGTRLTVL.